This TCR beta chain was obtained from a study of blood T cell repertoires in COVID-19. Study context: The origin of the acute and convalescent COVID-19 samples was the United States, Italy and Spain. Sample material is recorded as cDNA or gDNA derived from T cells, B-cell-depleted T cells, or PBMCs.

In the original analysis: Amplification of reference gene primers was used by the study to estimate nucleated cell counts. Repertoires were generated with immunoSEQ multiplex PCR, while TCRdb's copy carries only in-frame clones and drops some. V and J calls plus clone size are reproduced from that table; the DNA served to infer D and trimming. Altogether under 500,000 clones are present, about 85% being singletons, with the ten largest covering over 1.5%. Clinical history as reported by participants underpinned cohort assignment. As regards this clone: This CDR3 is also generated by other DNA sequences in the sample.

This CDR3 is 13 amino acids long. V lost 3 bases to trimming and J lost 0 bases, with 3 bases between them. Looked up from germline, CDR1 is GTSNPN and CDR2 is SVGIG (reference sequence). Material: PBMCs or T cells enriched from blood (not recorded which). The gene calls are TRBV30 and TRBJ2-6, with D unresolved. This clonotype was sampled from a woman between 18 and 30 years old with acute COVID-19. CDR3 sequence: CAWSSSGANVLTF. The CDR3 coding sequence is TGTGCCTGGAGCAGCTCTGGGGCCAACGTCCTGACTTTC.